This is a list of T cell receptor beta chains from one sample in a study of PD-1 blockade in classical Hodgkin lymphoma. Profiling relied on immunoSEQ multiplex PCR, and the TCRdb table lists in-frame clones only, not all of them. Counted here are about 21,000 clones, about 71% occurring once; the ten biggest clones make up approximately 15%. Sample: peripheral blood mononuclear cells (PBMCs), taken at baseline. The receptors shown here come from a human donor with classical Hodgkin lymphoma. Each CDR3 is given with its conserved first and last residue. Fields, in order: CDR3 protein, CDR3 DNA, clone size, D gene, J gene, V gene. A D gene is named only where the DNA matches it firmly. The listing skips clone size in some rows; elsewhere it reads once, few, many or a size class.

CASSLSGLPTEQYF TGTGCCAGCAGTTTATCGGGTTTGCCTACCGAGCAGTACTTC few NA TRBJ2-7 TRBV28
CASSNRDRVNGYTF TGTGCCAGTAGTAACCGGGACAGGGTCAACGGCTACACCTTC few TRBD1 TRBJ1-2 TRBV19
CASSLGQQPQHF TGTGCCAGCAGCTTAGGACAGCAGCCCCAGCATTTT NA NA TRBJ1-5 TRBV7-8
CSARGDAEQYF TGCAGTGCCCGGGGGGACGCCGAGCAGTACTTC few TRBD2 TRBJ2-7 TRBV20-1
CSVQAGFSYEQYF TGCAGCGTTCAAGCGGGATTCTCCTACGAGCAGTACTTC NA TRBD2 TRBJ2-7 TRBV29-1
CATSRAGTSTDTQYF TGTGCCACCAGCAGGGCCGGGACTAGCACAGATACGCAGTATTTT NA NA TRBJ2-3 TRBV15
CASSYRTAMTDTQYF TGTGCCAGCAGCTACAGGACAGCTATGACAGATACGCAGTATTTT NA NA TRBJ2-3 TRBV7-6
CASTGQGSEAFF TGCGCCAGCACAGGACAGGGGTCTGAAGCTTTCTTT NA TRBD1 TRBJ1-1 TRBV10-2
CAWIPQGPPANYGYTF TGTGCCTGGATTCCACAGGGACCTCCCGCTAACTATGGCTACACCTTC few NA TRBJ1-2 TRBV30
CASSLTGIKSQYF TGTGCCAGCAGTTTAACAGGGATAAAGTCCCAGTACTTC NA NA TRBJ2-5 TRBV27
CASGPGTGGPNTGELFF TGTGCTAGTGGTCCAGGGACAGGGGGCCCGAACACCGGGGAGCTGTTTTTT NA TRBD1 TRBJ2-2 TRBV12-5
CASSPGLSTDTQYF TGTGCCAGCAGCCCGGGACTCAGCACAGATACGCAGTATTTT NA NA TRBJ2-3 TRBV14
CASSLSSGTYYEQYF TGTGCCAGCAGTTTATCGTCGGGTACCTACTACGAGCAGTACTTC once NA TRBJ2-7 TRBV27
CASSPGGLGNTEAFF TGTGCCAGCAGCCCGGGGGGGCTGGGGAACACTGAAGCTTTCTTT NA NA TRBJ1-1 TRBV7-9
CATSRPAGTGRHEQYF TGTGCCACCAGCAGACCAGCCGGGACAGGGCGCCACGAGCAGTACTTC NA TRBD1 TRBJ2-7 TRBV15
CASSLGQQGSNTEAFF TGTGCCAGCAGCTTAGGCCAACAGGGATCGAACACTGAAGCTTTCTTT NA NA TRBJ1-1 TRBV7-2
CASIGQGRVPQHF TGTGCCAGCATTGGACAGGGTCGGGTTCCCCAGCATTTT once TRBD1 TRBJ1-5 TRBV6-1
CASSYIGNQPQHF TGTGCCAGTAGTTATATAGGCAATCAGCCCCAGCATTTT NA NA TRBJ1-5 TRBV19
CASRVAGRNYEQYF TGTGCCAGCAGGGTTGCGGGGAGGAACTACGAGCAGTACTTC NA NA TRBJ2-7 TRBV6-6
CASGGVFNEQFF TGTGCCAGTGGAGGGGTATTCAATGAGCAGTTCTTC NA NA TRBJ2-1 TRBV25-1
CASSTGTVYGYTF TGTGCCAGCAGCACCGGGACAGTTTATGGCTACACCTTC NA TRBD1 TRBJ1-2 TRBV14
CASSEDITYEQYF TGTGCCAGCAGCGAGGACATCACCTACGAGCAGTACTTC medium-sized NA TRBJ2-7 TRBV9
CASSFPTGNNEKLFF TGTGCCAGCAGCTTCCCGACAGGGAACAATGAAAAACTGTTTTTT NA TRBD1 TRBJ1-4 TRBV7-9
CASRDRGKVTGNTIYF TGTGCCAGCAGGGACAGGGGGAAGGTAACTGGAAACACCATATATTTT NA TRBD1 TRBJ1-3 TRBV27
CASSLVPGARTGANVLTF TGTGCCAGCAGTTTAGTCCCGGGGGCGAGGACTGGGGCCAACGTCCTGACTTTC NA NA TRBJ2-6 TRBV28